These T cell receptor beta chains were read from a single sample in a study of T cell repertoires in cytomegalovirus infection. Antigens for these TCRs are unknown. A single record per CDR3 protein comes from TCRdb applying MiXCR to the reads. The data show about 220,000 distinct CDR3 sequences, approximately 40% seen once. Sequenced here: CD8+ T cells from cultured PBMCs, sampled from culture after CMV antigen stimulation. The source is a human donor in good health (CMV status not recorded). Some clones in this sample may be carry-over from other donors' samples. CDR3s include the opening cysteine and the closing phenylalanine or tryptophan. The order of the fields is D gene, V gene, J gene, clone size, CDR3 protein, CDR3 DNA. D genes are given only for firm matches. Some rows have no size entry. The others give once, few or many, or a class for an expanded clone.

>-|TRBV7-9|TRBJ2-1|-
CASSLVRSRLHDEQFF
TGTGCCAGCAGCTTAGTTCGATCGAGGCTGCACGATGAGCAGTTCTTC
>TRBD1|TRBV28|TRBJ2-2|-
CASLTDREVYTGELFF
TGTGCCAGCCTAACTGACAGGGAAGTATACACCGGGGAGCTGTTTTTT
>TRBD2|TRBV7-9|TRBJ2-3|few
CASTTGGLADTQYF
TGTGCCAGCACGACGGGAGGGTTGGCAGATACGCAGTATTTT
>-|TRBV7-9|TRBJ2-5|few
CASSPVVVVQETQYF
TGTGCCAGCAGCCCAGTGGTTGTAGTCCAAGAGACCCAGTACTTC
>-|TRBV2|TRBJ2-1|many
CASSEGLRWPYNEQFF
TGTGCCAGCAGTGAGGGGCTGCGATGGCCTTACAATGAGCAGTTCTTC
>-|TRBV14|TRBJ1-6|few
CASSQRKTHQSSISSPLHF
TGTGCCAGCAGCCAACGCAAGACACACCAATCGAGTATAAGTTCACCCCTCCACTTT
>-|TRBV6-5|TRBJ2-3|few
CASSYQERPAGDTQYF
TGTGCCAGCAGTTACCAAGAGCGGCCCGCGGGAGATACGCAGTATTTT
>-|TRBV7-2|TRBJ2-7|many
CASSPSGWPLSYEQYF
TGTGCCAGCAGCCCGAGCGGGTGGCCCCTTTCCTACGAGCAGTACTTC
>-|TRBV29-1|TRBJ2-1|-
CSFTARDSAINEQFF
TGCAGCTTCACCGCCCGGGACTCCGCCATAAATGAGCAGTTCTTC
>TRBD2|TRBV7-6|TRBJ2-4|-
CASSSPAGLAKNIQYF
TGTGCCAGCAGTTCCCCAGCGGGGCTAGCCAAAAACATTCAGTACTTC
>TRBD1|TRBV7-9|TRBJ1-4|many
CASSNSGQGFKLFF
TGTGCCAGCAGCAATTCGGGACAGGGCTTTAAACTGTTTTTT
>-|TRBV10-3|TRBJ2-2|-
CAISDVTANTGELFF
TGTGCCATCAGTGACGTGACTGCGAACACCGGGGAGCTGTTTTTT
>-|TRBV6-1|TRBJ2-7|-
CASTGARRNSYEQYF
TGTGCCAGTACCGGGGCCAGGCGGAACTCCTACGAGCAGTACTTC
>TRBD2|TRBV6-6|TRBJ2-6|-
CASNLAGGPAGANVLTF
TGTGCCAGCAATCTAGCGGGGGGGCCTGCCGGGGCCAACGTCCTGACTTTC
>TRBD2|TRBV25-1|TRBJ2-1|-
CASSVGGWSNEQFF
TGTGCCAGCAGTGTGGGGGGGTGGAGCAATGAGCAGTTCTTC
>-|TRBV7-2|TRBJ1-1|-
CASSLNWGLNTEAFF
TGTGCCAGCAGCTTAAATTGGGGGTTGAACACTGAAGCTTTCTTT
>-|TRBV7-4|TRBJ2-7|-
CASSLSGYSYEQYF
TGTGCCAGCAGCTTAAGCGGTTACTCCTACGAGCAGTACTTC
>-|TRBV12-3/TRBV12-4|TRBJ1-5|few
CASSLTYRALNQDEPQHF
TGTGCCAGCAGTTTAACTTACAGGGCGTTAAATCAGGATGAGCCCCAGCATTTT
>-|TRBV6-1|TRBJ1-5|-
CASWGGAPPNSNQPQHF
TGTGCCAGCTGGGGCGGGGCGCCTCCAAATAGCAATCAGCCCCAGCATTTT
>-|TRBV7-9|TRBJ1-2|-
CASSLPGGGTNYGYTF
TGTGCCAGCAGCCTACCTGGAGGGGGGACTAACTATGGCTACACCTTC
>TRBD1|TRBV27|TRBJ2-7|few
CASSSPGTGFTEQYF
TGTGCCAGCAGTTCCCCCGGGACAGGATTTACCGAGCAGTACTTC
>-|TRBV11-2|TRBJ2-2|-
CASTSGVNTGELFF
TGTGCCAGCACCTCCGGGGTGAACACCGGGGAGCTGTTTTTT
>-|TRBV4-1|TRBJ2-2|-
CASSPGRQAGGELFF
TGCGCCAGCAGCCCCGGCAGGCAGGCTGGGGGGGAGCTGTTTTTT
>TRBD2|TRBV7-9|TRBJ2-1|many
CASSPRGPSGSRNEQFF
TGTGCCAGCAGCCCTAGGGGGCCTAGCGGGAGTAGGAATGAGCAGTTCTTC
>TRBD2|TRBV20-1|TRBJ2-1|-
CSARGLRLAGKYEQFF
TGCAGTGCTAGAGGGCTACGACTAGCGGGGAAGTATGAGCAGTTCTTC
>-|TRBV7-6|TRBJ2-7|few
CASSLETSPLSYEQYF
TGTGCCAGCAGCTTGGAGACTAGTCCCCTCTCCTACGAGCAGTACTTC
>-|TRBV28|TRBJ1-1|few
CASSTLQKGTISPNTEAFF
TGTGCCAGCAGTACCCTACAAAAGGGGACCATATCACCGAACACTGAAGCTTTCTTT
>-|TRBV7-3|TRBJ1-1|-
CASSLAVHTEAFF
TGTGCCAGCAGCTTGGCGGTTCACACTGAAGCTTTCTTT
>-|TRBV6-2/TRBV6-3|TRBJ2-1|-
CASSFRHYNEQFF
TGTGCCAGCAGTTTCCGACACTACAATGAGCAGTTCTTC
>-|TRBV7-9|TRBJ2-7|-
CASSLDRGQYF
TGTGCCAGCAGCTTAGATAGAGGGCAGTACTTC
>-|TRBV2|TRBJ2-2|few
CASGGGTGELFF
TGTGCCAGCGGAGGGGGCACCGGGGAGCTGTTTTTT
>TRBD1|TRBV7-9|TRBJ1-1|-
CASSLTGPEAFF
TGTGCCAGCAGCCTGACAGGGCCTGAAGCTTTCTTT
>-|TRBV10-2|TRBJ1-4|-
CASSESTATNEKLFF
TGCGCCAGCAGTGAGTCTACTGCAACTAATGAAAAACTGTTTTTT
>TRBD1|TRBV11-2|TRBJ1-1|-
CASSSPGQSSYTEAFF
TGTGCAAGCAGCTCACCGGGACAGTCCTCTTACACTGAAGCTTTCTTT
>TRBD2|TRBV7-9|TRBJ2-3|-
CASSGWLAGGTDTQYF
TGTGCCAGCAGTGGGTGGCTAGCGGGAGGCACAGATACGCAGTATTTT
>-|TRBV28|TRBJ2-7|-
CASSLMGVEYEQYF
TGTGCCAGCAGTTTGATGGGGGTGGAATACGAGCAGTACTTC
>-|TRBV7-3|TRBJ1-3|-
CASRGGHGNTIYF
TGTGCCAGCCGAGGCGGCCATGGAAACACCATATATTTT
>-|TRBV27|TRBJ2-1|-
CASLGQTYNEQFF
TGTGCCAGTTTAGGACAGACCTACAATGAGCAGTTCTTC
>-|TRBV9|TRBJ1-1|-
CASSVGGGRAEAFF
TGTGCCAGCAGCGTAGGGGGGGGTCGCGCTGAAGCTTTCTTT
>-|TRBV29-1|TRBJ2-1|-
CSAYRRVSPGSYNEQFF
TGCAGCGCTTACAGGAGGGTCTCTCCCGGATCTTACAATGAGCAGTTCTTC
>-|TRBV19|TRBJ1-1|-
CASSHRDVNTEAFF
TGTGCCAGTAGCCATCGGGACGTGAACACTGAAGCTTTCTTT
>-|TRBV10-3|TRBJ2-2|-
CANSVNTGELFF
TGTGCCAATAGCGTGAACACCGGGGAGCTGTTTTTT
>-|TRBV7-9|TRBJ2-7|-
CASSQVGRDEQYF
TGTGCCAGCAGCCAAGTAGGGCGCGACGAGCAGTACTTC
>-|TRBV27|TRBJ2-2|-
CASSRRGNTGELFF
TGTGCCAGCAGCCGCCGGGGGAACACCGGGGAGCTGTTTTTT
>-|TRBV5-1|TRBJ2-5|medium-sized
CASSLRSDLPQETQYF
TGCGCCAGCAGCTTGAGAAGCGATCTCCCACAAGAGACCCAGTACTTC
>-|TRBV11-2|TRBJ2-2|once
CASSPSGRPGELFF
TGTGCCAGCAGCCCGAGTGGGAGGCCCGGGGAGCTGTTTTTT
>TRBD1|TRBV5-6|TRBJ2-1|-
CASSQGVNEQFF
TGTGCCAGCAGCCAGGGGGTCAATGAGCAGTTCTTC
>-|TRBV27|TRBJ1-6|-
CASTLRQSYNSPLHF
TGTGCCAGCACCTTGAGGCAATCCTATAATTCACCCCTCCACTTT
>TRBD1|TRBV12-3/TRBV12-4|TRBJ1-5|-
CASSRGQGQPQHF
TGTGCCAGCAGCAGGGGGCAGGGCCAGCCCCAGCATTTT
>TRBD2|TRBV20-1|TRBJ2-5|-
CSAKPPQRGPEGETQYF
TGCAGTGCTAAGCCACCCCAGCGGGGTCCCGAGGGAGAGACCCAGTACTTC
>-|TRBV6-2/TRBV6-3|TRBJ2-2|few
CASRATLNTGELFF
TGTGCCAGCAGAGCTACATTAAACACCGGGGAGCTGTTTTTT
>TRBD1|TRBV7-2|TRBJ2-7|many
CASSFGTGAYEQYF
TGTGCCAGCAGCTTCGGGACAGGGGCCTACGAGCAGTACTTC
>TRBD1|TRBV6-1|TRBJ2-4|many
CASSEEQGAWNIQYF
TGTGCCAGCAGTGAAGAGCAGGGGGCTTGGAACATTCAGTACTTC
>TRBD1|TRBV11-2|TRBJ2-1|-
CASSFLGQGNEQFF
TGTGCCAGCAGCTTTTTAGGACAGGGGAATGAGCAGTTCTTC
>TRBD1|TRBV7-9|TRBJ1-2|-
CASSIGTDPGYTF
TGTGCCAGCAGTATCGGGACAGACCCCGGCTACACCTTC
>TRBD1|TRBV28|TRBJ2-1|-
CASSRQGVRDEQFF
TGTGCCAGCAGTAGACAGGGGGTCAGGGATGAGCAGTTCTTC
>-|TRBV7-9|TRBJ1-6|many
CASRPSGVKNSPLHF
TGTGCCAGCAGGCCATCCGGGGTAAAGAATTCACCCCTCCACTTT